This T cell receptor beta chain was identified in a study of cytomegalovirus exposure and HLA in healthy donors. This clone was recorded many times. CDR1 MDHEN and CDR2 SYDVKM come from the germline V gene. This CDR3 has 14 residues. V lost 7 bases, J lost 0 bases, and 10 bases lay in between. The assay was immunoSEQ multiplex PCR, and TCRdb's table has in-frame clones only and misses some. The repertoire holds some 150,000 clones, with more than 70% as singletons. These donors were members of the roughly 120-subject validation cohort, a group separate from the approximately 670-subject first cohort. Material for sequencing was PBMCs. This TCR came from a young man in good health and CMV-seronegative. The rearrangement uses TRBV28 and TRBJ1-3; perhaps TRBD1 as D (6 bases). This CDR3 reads CASNPGDSGNTIYF. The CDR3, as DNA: TGTGCCAGCAACCCAGGGGACTCTGGAAACACCATATATTTT.